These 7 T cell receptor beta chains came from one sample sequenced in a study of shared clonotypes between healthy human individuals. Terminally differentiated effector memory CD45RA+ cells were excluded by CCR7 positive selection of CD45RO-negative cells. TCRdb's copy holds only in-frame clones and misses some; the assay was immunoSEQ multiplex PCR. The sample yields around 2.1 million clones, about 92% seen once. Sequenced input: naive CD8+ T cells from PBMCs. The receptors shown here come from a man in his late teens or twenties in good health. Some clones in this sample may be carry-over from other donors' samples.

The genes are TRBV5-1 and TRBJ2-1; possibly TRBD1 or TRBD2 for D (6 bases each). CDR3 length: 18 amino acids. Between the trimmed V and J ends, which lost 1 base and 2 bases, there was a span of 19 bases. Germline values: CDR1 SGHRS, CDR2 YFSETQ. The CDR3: CASSLHGTLEGPYNEQFF. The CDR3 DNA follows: TGCGCCAGCAGCTTGCATGGGACATTGGAGGGACCCTACAATGAGCAGTTCTTC.

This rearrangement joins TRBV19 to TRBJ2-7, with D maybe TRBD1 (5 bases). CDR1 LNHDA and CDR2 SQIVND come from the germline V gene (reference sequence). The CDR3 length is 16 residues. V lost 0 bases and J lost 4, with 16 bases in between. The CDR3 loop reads CASSIDLKGGAYEQYF. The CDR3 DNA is TGTGCCAGTAGTATAGATCTAAAGGGTGGGGCGTACGAGCAGTACTTC.

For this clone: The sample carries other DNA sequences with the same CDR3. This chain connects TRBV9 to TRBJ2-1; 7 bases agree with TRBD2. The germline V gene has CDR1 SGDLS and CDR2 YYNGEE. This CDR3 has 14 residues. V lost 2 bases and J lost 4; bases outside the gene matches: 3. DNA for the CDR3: TGTGCCAGCAGCGTCCTAGCGGAATACAATGAGCAGTTCTTC. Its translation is CASSVLAEYNEQFF.

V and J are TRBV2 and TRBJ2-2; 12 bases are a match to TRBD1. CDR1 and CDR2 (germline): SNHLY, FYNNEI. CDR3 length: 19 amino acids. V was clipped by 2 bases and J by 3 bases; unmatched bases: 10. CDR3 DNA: TGTGCCAGCAGTGAATTTGTCCCGGGACAGGGGGCGGACACCGGGGAGCTGTTTTTT. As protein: CASSEFVPGQGADTGELFF. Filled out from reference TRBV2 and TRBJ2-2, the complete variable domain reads EPEVTQTPSHQVTQMGQEVILRCVPISNHLYFYWYRQILGQKVEFLVSFYNNEISEKSEIFDDQFSVERPDGSNFTLKIRSTKLEDSAMYFCASSEFVPGQGADTGELFFGEGSRLTVL.

CDR3 residues: CASSPAEDPFAYEQYF. The CDR3 coding sequence is TGTGCCAGCAGCCCAGCGGAGGACCCCTTTGCCTACGAGCAGTACTTC. V and J are TRBV7-8 and TRBJ2-7; weak D call: TRBD2 (5 bases). Germline-derived CDR1 and CDR2 are SGHVS and FQNEAQ. V lost 5 bases to trimming and J lost 2 bases, with 19 bases between them. The CDR3 extends over 16 amino acids.

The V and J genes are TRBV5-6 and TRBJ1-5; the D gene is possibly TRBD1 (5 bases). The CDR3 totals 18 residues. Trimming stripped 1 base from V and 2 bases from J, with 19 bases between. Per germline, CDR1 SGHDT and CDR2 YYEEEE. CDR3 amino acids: CASSLSHGRVVGNQPQHF. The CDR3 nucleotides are TGTGCCAGCAGCTTGTCCCACGGCAGGGTCGTAGGCAATCAGCCCCAGCATTTT.

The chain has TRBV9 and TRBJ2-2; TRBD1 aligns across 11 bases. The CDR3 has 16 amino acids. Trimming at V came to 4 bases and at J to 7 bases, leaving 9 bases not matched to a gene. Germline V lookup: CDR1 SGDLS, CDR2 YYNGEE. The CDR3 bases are TGTGCCAGCAGCCCAGGACAGGGGGCGTTTGTCGGGGAGCTGTTTTTT. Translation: CASSPGQGAFVGELFF.